Shown below are 7 T cell receptor beta chains from a single sample sequenced in a study of control samples from healthy donors and cancer patients. The protocol was immunoSEQ multiplex PCR, while the TCRdb copy is restricted to in-frame clones and leaves out a portion. The sample shows around 100,000 clones, 70% to 90% of them seen only once. Sample: blood. The receptor source for this set is a man younger than 45 in good health.

The chain recombines TRBV7-2 with TRBJ2-3; maybe TRBD1 (6 bases). V was pared by 6 bases and J by 1 base, with 14 bases between. CDR3 length: 15 residues. Germline lookup yields CDR1 SGHTA and CDR2 FQGNSA. CDR3 residues: CASSQRKGGTDTQYF. CDR3 coding DNA: TGTGCCAGCAGTCAGCGGAAGGGGGGCACAGATACGCAGTATTTT.

The chain is built from TRBV5-6 and TRBJ1-6, with D possibly matching TRBD1 (6 bases). V was shortened by 3 bases and J by 7 bases, with 17 bases between the two germline ends. The CDR3 has 16 amino acids. Germline loops: CDR1 SGHDT, CDR2 YYEEEE. The CDR3 reads CASSSINDRTNSPLHF. The DNA for the CDR3 is TGTGCCAGCAGCTCCATAAATGACAGGACCAATTCACCCCTCCACTTT.

This sequence joins TRBV6-2 or TRBV6-3 and TRBJ2-2; D is unclear. V was clipped by 3 bases and J by 2 bases, with 10 bases between them. Germline-derived CDR1 and CDR2 are MNHEY and SVGEGT. The CDR3 has 15 residues. The CDR3 loop reads CASSYSDGNTGELFF. The CDR3 coding sequence is TGTGCCAGCAGTTATTCTGACGGCAACACCGGGGAGCTGTTTTTT.

The chain carries TRBV5-1 and TRBJ2-5; TRBD1 aligns across 9 bases. V lost 4 bases, J lost 4 bases, and 5 bases stayed unmatched. This CDR3 contains 14 residues. CDR1 is SGHRS and CDR2 is YFSETQ in the germline V gene. This CDR3 is CASSLRDRAETQYF. CDR3 in DNA: TGCGCCAGCAGCCTCCGGGACAGGGCAGAGACCCAGTACTTC.

The chain carries TRBV5-6 and TRBJ1-6; tentatively, D is TRBD1 (6 bases). The germline gives CDR1 SGHDT, CDR2 YYEEEE. This CDR3 is 14 amino acids long. Deletions cut 4 bases from V and 8 bases from J, with 13 bases between. The CDR3 nucleotides are TGTGCCAGCAGCCTACAGGGATCTGATTCACCCCTCCACTTT. Its protein is CASSLQGSDSPLHF. The variable domain in full, with the rest retrieved from reference TRBV5-6 and TRBJ1-6, is DAGVTQSPTHLIKTRGQQVTLRCSPKSGHDTVSWYQQALGQGPQFIFQYYEEEERQRGNFPDRFSGHQFPNYSSELNVNALLLGDSALYLCASSLQGSDSPLHFGNGTRLTVT.

This clone occurred once. This chain joins TRBV19 and TRBJ2-1, with TRBD2 matching 11 bases. Unmatched junction bases numbered 9, after V lost 4 bases and J lost 4 bases. This CDR3 has 17 amino acids. Per germline, CDR1 LNHDA and CDR2 SQIVND (reference sequence). CDR3 in amino acids: CASSSGLTSGIYNEQFF. Written as DNA, the CDR3 is TGTGCCAGTAGTAGCGGTTTGACTAGCGGGATTTACAATGAGCAGTTCTTC.

The chain joins TRBV10-2 to TRBJ2-7; D possibly matches TRBD1 or TRBD2 (5 bases each). Germline lookup yields CDR1 WSHSY and CDR2 SAAADI. Trimming cost V 8 bases and J 0 bases, with 8 bases left between them. CDR3 size: 12 residues. DNA for the CDR3: TGCGCCAGCCAGGGACCCTCCTACGAGCAGTACTTC. It encodes CASQGPSYEQYF.